The 8 T cell receptor beta chains below all came from one sample that was sequenced in a study of shared clonotypes between healthy human individuals. Naive CD8 populations comprised CD45RO-negative cells positively selected for CCR7, excluding terminally differentiated effector memory CD45RA+ cells. Generated by immunoSEQ multiplex PCR, the TCRdb table keeps only in-frame clones and is missing some. The sample has millions of clones, 85% to 95% seen once; the top ten hold roughly 1%. Sequencing was done on a sample of naive CD8+ T cells sorted from blood. All receptors come from a man aged 18 to 35 in good health.

V gene TRBV30 combines with J gene TRBJ2-7; perhaps TRBD2 as D (7 bases). From germline, CDR1 is GTSNPN and CDR2 SVGIG (reference sequence). Trimming took 4 bases from V and 3 from J, leaving 13 bases between them. CDR3 length: 13 amino acids. The CDR3 is CAWTLGGRYEQYF. For the CDR3, the DNA is TGTGCCTGGACTCTGGGGGGGCGCTACGAGCAGTACTTC.

The chain recombines TRBV5-6 with TRBJ1-5, with 7 bases that match TRBD1. The germline V gene encodes CDR1 SGHDT and CDR2 YYEEEE. V lost 4 bases and J lost 2; bases outside the gene matches: 6. The CDR3 is 15 residues long. The DNA for the CDR3 is TGTGCCAGCAGCCAGGACAGGAAGGGCAATCAGCCCCAGCATTTT. This translates into CASSQDRKGNQPQHF.

Concerning this clone itself: At the DNA level, this CDR3 is encoded by other sequences in the same sample as well. This chain joins TRBV30 and TRBJ2-7; possibly TRBD2 for D (5 bases). The CDR3 runs 13 residues. V was pared by 1 base and J by 4 bases, with 11 bases between. Germline loops: CDR1 GTSNPN, CDR2 SVGIG (reference sequence). The CDR3 coding sequence is TGTGCCTGGAGTGAGAGGGAAAGGTACGAGCAGTACTTC. The encoded protein is CAWSERERYEQYF.

This chain connects TRBV6-1 to TRBJ2-1; weak D call: TRBD2 (6 bases). Germline V gene data show CDR1 as MNHNS and CDR2 as SASEGT. The ends were cut back, 2 bases at V and 2 bases at J, with 10 bases in the middle. This CDR3 comprises 15 residues. CDR3 loop: CASSEMGGAYNEQFF. DNA of the CDR3: TGTGCCAGCAGTGAAATGGGGGGAGCCTACAATGAGCAGTTCTTC.

The J gene is TRBJ2-7, the V gene TRBV7-9; D perhaps matches TRBD1 (6 bases). The germline V gene has CDR1 SEHNR and CDR2 FQNEAQ (reference sequence). V was pared by 5 bases and J by 5 bases, with 13 bases between. The CDR3 covers 13 residues. CDR3 sequence (DNA): TGTGCCAGCAGCATACTAGGACAGCACGAGCAGTACTTC. This translates into CASSILGQHEQYF. Full variable domain (rest looked up from reference TRBV7-9 and TRBJ2-7): DTGVSQNPRHKITKRGQNVTFRCDPISEHNRLYWYRQTLGQGPEFLTYFQNEAQLEKSRLLSDRFSAERPKGSFSTLEIQRTEQGDSAMYLCASSILGQHEQYFGPGTRLTVT.

The rearrangement uses TRBV4-1 and TRBJ2-7; 7 bases are shared with TRBD1. CDR3 length equals 14 residues. Germline V gene sequence: CDR1 MGHRA, CDR2 YSYEKL. V lost 6 bases, J lost 0 bases, and 5 bases stayed unmatched. The CDR3 bases are TGCGCCAGCAGGCCACAGGGGAGCTCCTACGAGCAGTACTTC. It yields the protein CASRPQGSSYEQYF.

The rearrangement uses TRBV19 and TRBJ2-3, with unresolved D. The CDR3 has 14 amino acids. The germline gives CDR1 LNHDA, CDR2 SQIVND (reference sequence). V lost 3 bases and J lost 2, with 9 bases in between. In nucleotides, the CDR3 is TGTGCCAGTAGTATCAAGGATTTCACAGATACGCAGTATTTT. Translation gives CASSIKDFTDTQYF.

Points on this clone: The sample has other DNA sequences that encode this CDR3 too. J is TRBJ2-3 and V is TRBV9; 11 bases align to TRBD2. The V gene end was trimmed by 4 bases and the J gene end by 3 bases; junction bases not matched to a gene: 4. Germline CDR1 reads SGDLS; CDR2 reads YYNGEE. This CDR3 has 15 residues. CDR3 sequence: CASSFSGRGTDTQYF. The CDR3 nucleotides read TGTGCCAGCAGCTTTAGCGGGAGGGGGACAGATACGCAGTATTTT.